The rows below give T cell receptor beta chains drawn from one sample of a study of T cell changes during pregnancy in multiple sclerosis. Clones were sequenced by immunoSEQ multiplex PCR, and TCRdb holds only the in-frame ones, with some missing. The data contain tens of thousands of clones, roughly 85% of them singletons. Sequencing was performed on CD4+ T cells from peripheral blood mononuclear cells, taken in the second trimester of pregnancy. The origin of the receptors is a female donor with multiple sclerosis, enrolled in a pregnancy study. CDR3s include the opening cysteine and the closing phenylalanine or tryptophan. A D gene is named only where the DNA matches it firmly. The size field is filled for only some rows; it gives once, few, many or a size class.

>TRBD2|TRBJ2-3|-|TRBV5-1
CASSLAGGPADTQYF
TGCGCCAGCAGCTTGGCGGGGGGTCCGGCAGATACGCAGTATTTT
>-|TRBJ2-1|-|TRBV7-2
CASGKGLVLNEQFF
TGTGCCAGCGGGAAAGGACTCGTCCTCAATGAGCAGTTCTTC
>TRBD2|TRBJ2-2|-|TRBV28
CASSKGRGLNTGELFF
TGTGCCAGCAGCAAAGGGAGGGGCCTGAACACCGGGGAGCTGTTTTTT
>-|TRBJ1-2|-|TRBV5-4
CASSLHGQSDPNYGYTF
TGTGCCAGCAGCTTGCATGGACAGTCGGATCCTAACTATGGCTACACCTTC
>TRBD1|TRBJ1-1|-|TRBV5-6
CASSSYGQGYTEAFF
TGTGCCAGCAGCTCATACGGACAGGGTTACACTGAAGCTTTCTTT
>-|TRBJ2-5|-|TRBV5-5
CASSLAVEAGLGRETQYF
TGTGCCAGCAGCTTGGCGGTGGAGGCGGGCTTAGGCCGGGAGACCCAGTACTTC
>-|TRBJ2-4|-|TRBV6-5
CASSHLAGGKNIQYF
TGTGCCAGCAGCCACCTAGCCGGAGGCAAAAACATTCAGTACTTC
>-|TRBJ1-1|-|TRBV7-3
CASSVNGHTNTEAFF
TGTGCCAGCAGCGTCAACGGACACACTAACACTGAAGCTTTCTTT
>-|TRBJ2-2|-|TRBV6-5
CASRFPGSLAGELFF
TGTGCCAGCAGATTCCCGGGCTCTTTAGCGGGGGAGCTGTTTTTT
>TRBD2|TRBJ2-1|-|TRBV5-1
CASSLQLRGRSSGMNEQFF
TGCGCCAGCAGCTTACAACTTCGGGGGAGATCTAGCGGGATGAATGAGCAGTTCTTC
>-|TRBJ2-7|-|TRBV19
CASSIDQRSTYEQYF
TGTGCCAGTAGTATAGATCAGCGGAGTACCTACGAGCAGTACTTC
>TRBD2|TRBJ2-1|-|TRBV6-1
CAGQSGGSYNEQFF
TGTGCCGGACAAAGCGGGGGTTCCTACAATGAGCAGTTCTTC
>TRBD1|TRBJ2-7|-|TRBV10-2
CASSAGQGYEQYF
TGCGCCAGCAGTGCGGGACAGGGCTACGAGCAGTACTTC
>TRBD1|TRBJ2-5|once|TRBV6-5
CASSGDRRLRETQYF
TGTGCCAGCAGTGGGGACAGGCGCCTCAGGGAGACCCAGTACTTC
>TRBD1|TRBJ2-7|once|TRBV5-1
CASSLRDRRDYEQYF
TGCGCCAGCAGCTTGCGGGACAGGCGGGACTACGAGCAGTACTTC
>TRBD2|TRBJ2-5|-|TRBV7-7
CASSLVPAGPQETQYF
TGTGCCAGCAGCTTAGTCCCAGCGGGACCTCAAGAGACCCAGTACTTC
>-|TRBJ1-1|-|TRBV7-9
CASSFPGHRNTEAFF
TGTGCCAGCAGCTTTCCGGGACACAGAAACACTGAAGCTTTCTTT
>-|TRBJ2-2|-|TRBV29-1
CSVGLNTGELFF
TGCAGCGTGGGACTTAACACCGGGGAGCTGTTTTTT
>-|TRBJ1-6|-|TRBV28
CASTVAYSPLHF
TGTGCCAGCACCGTGGCCTATTCACCCCTCCACTTT
>TRBD2|TRBJ2-7|once|TRBV19
CASRHKGLAEPSYEQYF
TGTGCCAGTAGGCATAAGGGACTAGCGGAACCTTCCTACGAGCAGTACTTC
>TRBD2|TRBJ2-5|-|TRBV27
CASSATSGRGLETQYF
TGTGCCAGCAGTGCGACTAGCGGGAGGGGATTAGAGACCCAGTACTTC
>TRBD2|TRBJ2-3|-|TRBV18
CASSSRTSASTDTQYF
TGTGCCAGCTCATCACGGACTAGTGCTAGCACAGATACGCAGTATTTT
>-|TRBJ1-3|-|TRBV4-1
CASSHPGGTSGNTIYF
TGCGCCAGCAGCCACCCGGGGGGCACCTCTGGAAACACCATATATTTT
>-|TRBJ2-1|-|TRBV28
CASSTPQVYNEQFF
TGTGCCAGCAGCACCCCCCAGGTTTACAATGAGCAGTTCTTC
>TRBD2|TRBJ2-3|-|TRBV7-9
CASSPSQRGSTDTQYF
TGTGCCAGCAGCCCCTCCCAGCGGGGTAGCACAGATACGCAGTATTTT
>TRBD2|TRBJ2-1|-|TRBV9
CASSPFSGTSGYNEQFF
TGTGCCAGCAGCCCTTTCTCCGGGACTAGCGGATACAATGAGCAGTTCTTC
>TRBD1|TRBJ1-4|once|TRBV5-5
CASSQQGTAEKLFF
TGTGCCAGCAGCCAACAAGGGACAGCTGAAAAACTGTTTTTT
>-|TRBJ2-7|-|TRBV2
CASSLRQTYEQYF
TGTGCCAGCAGCCTCAGACAGACCTACGAGCAGTACTTC
>-|TRBJ2-7|-|TRBV25-1
CASSELDNSYEQYF
TGTGCCAGCAGTGAATTAGACAACTCCTACGAGCAGTACTTC
>-|TRBJ1-2|-|TRBV11-2
CASSLGAGASSYGYTF
TGTGCCAGCAGCTTAGGGGCAGGGGCGTCCTCGTATGGCTACACCTTC
>TRBD1|TRBJ1-1|few|TRBV7-6
CASSLTGLNTEAFF
TGTGCCAGCAGCTTGACAGGGCTAAATACTGAAGCTTTCTTT
>TRBD2|TRBJ2-3|-|TRBV6-6
CASSFSGSPVDTQYF
TGTGCCAGCAGTTTTAGCGGGAGTCCGGTAGATACGCAGTATTTT
>TRBD2|TRBJ2-1|-|TRBV18
CASRQWRESINEQFF
TGTGCCAGCCGTCAGTGGCGGGAGTCCATCAATGAGCAGTTCTTC
>-|TRBJ2-1|once|TRBV9
CASSEGSGLGSQEQFF
TGTGCCAGCAGCGAGGGAAGTGGACTCGGAAGCCAAGAGCAGTTCTTC
>-|TRBJ1-5|few|TRBV25-1
CASSMSGYSNQPQHF
TGTGCCAGCAGTATGTCAGGTTATAGCAATCAGCCCCAGCATTTT
>TRBD2|TRBJ2-1|-|TRBV13
CASSREGLAGPPEQFF
TGTGCCAGCAGCCGGGAAGGACTAGCGGGGCCCCCCGAGCAGTTCTTC
>TRBD1|TRBJ2-7|-|TRBV9
CASSVGTGGNQQYF
TGTGCCAGCAGCGTAGGGACAGGGGGCAATCAGCAGTACTTC
>TRBD1|TRBJ1-3|-|TRBV30
CAWSQGGRNTIYF
TGTGCCTGGAGTCAGGGGGGTAGGAACACCATATATTTT
>TRBD2|TRBJ2-7|-|TRBV10-1
CASSGLAGDGQYF
TGCGCCAGCAGTGGCCTAGCGGGAGATGGGCAGTACTTC
>TRBD1|TRBJ1-1|few|TRBV5-1
CASSGGDRGEAFF
TGCGCCAGCAGCGGTGGGGACAGGGGGGAAGCTTTCTTT
>TRBD2|TRBJ2-3|-|TRBV18
CASSPPGGRADTQYF
TGTGCCAGCTCACCCCCCGGCGGGAGGGCAGATACGCAGTATTTT
>TRBD1|TRBJ1-2|-|TRBV19
CASSTRTGGRVNGYTF
TGTGCCAGTAGTACGCGGACAGGTGGGCGTGTGAATGGCTACACCTTC
>TRBD1|TRBJ2-2|-|TRBV5-1
CASSKGTGNTGELFF
TGCGCCAGCAGCAAGGGGACAGGTAACACCGGGGAGCTGTTTTTT
>TRBD1|TRBJ1-1|-|TRBV28
CASSSQGYMDTEAFF
TGTGCCAGCAGCTCACAGGGGTATATGGACACTGAAGCTTTCTTT
>TRBD2|TRBJ2-3|-|TRBV7-2
CASSRQTSGGSRDTQYF
TGTGCCAGCAGCCGACAGACTAGCGGGGGCAGTCGAGATACGCAGTATTTT
>TRBD1|TRBJ2-3|-|TRBV29-1
CSVRGHSTDTQYF
TGCAGCGTTAGGGGGCACAGCACAGATACGCAGTATTTT
>-|TRBJ2-1|-|TRBV9
CASSEPGQKIISSYNEQFF
TGTGCCAGCAGCGAGCCTGGACAGAAAATAATAAGCTCCTACAATGAGCAGTTCTTC
>TRBD1|TRBJ2-4|-|TRBV7-2
CASSFDGTVKNIQYF
TGTGCCAGCAGCTTCGACGGGACAGTCAAAAACATTCAGTACTTC
>TRBD2|TRBJ2-7|-|TRBV28
CASSPSGRLDEQYF
TGTGCCAGCAGTCCTAGCGGGAGGCTAGACGAGCAGTACTTC
>-|TRBJ1-2|-|TRBV7-9
CASNPMTVASDGYTF
TGTGCCAGCAACCCGATGACAGTAGCTTCCGATGGCTACACCTTC